Presented here are 19 T cell receptor beta chains from one specimen sequenced in a study of OX40 agonist ivuxolimab in advanced cancers. Assay used: immunoSEQ multiplex PCR; TCRdb lists only in-frame clones, some missing. This table holds about 77,000 clones, approximately 89% found once. The sample consisted of CD4+ or CD8+ T cells sorted from blood, taken in a trial of the OX40 agonist ivuxolimab. The receptors were sampled from an adult with an advanced solid tumor such as melanoma, head and neck, liver or kidney cancer.

The chain uses TRBV27 and TRBJ1-4; possibly TRBD1 for D (5 bases). V lost 0 bases, J lost 0 bases, and 5 bases lay in between. The CDR3 length is 15 residues. Germline CDR1 and CDR2: MNHEY and SMNVEV (reference sequence). CDR3 in amino acids: CASSLSRATNEKLFF. The CDR3, as DNA: TGTGCCAGCAGTTTATCCAGGGCAACTAATGAAAAACTGTTTTTT.

V usage is TRBV18 and J usage is TRBJ2-3; possibly TRBD1 or TRBD2 for D (6 bases each). CDR1 and CDR2 from the germline V gene are KGHSH and LQKENI. V lost 3 bases and J lost 7, with 11 bases in between. The CDR3 runs to 13 residues. Here the CDR3 DNA reads TGTGCCAGCTCACCCCCGGGGGCAAATACGCAGTATTTT. Translation: CASSPPGANTQYF.

This chain joins TRBV19 and TRBJ2-1; possibly TRBD1 for D (6 bases). This CDR3 contains 13 residues. The germline CDR1 and CDR2 sequences are LNHDA and SQIVND (reference sequence). Trimming pared 8 bases from V and 4 bases from J, leaving 12 bases between. The CDR3 is CASEGQPYNEQFF. As DNA, the CDR3 is TGTGCCAGTGAGGGACAACCATACAATGAGCAGTTCTTC.

This clone was detected once. This chain uses TRBV19 with TRBJ2-6; TRBD1 agrees at 9 bases. CDR1 is LNHDA, CDR2 SQIVND, per germline (reference sequence). The CDR3 is 14 residues long. V trimming: 6 bases; J trimming: 5 bases; junction bases outside the gene matches: 2. In nucleotides, the CDR3 is TGTGCCAGTAGGGGACAGGGAAGGGCCAACGTCCTGACTTTC. It codes for CASRGQGRANVLTF.

J is TRBJ1-3 and V is TRBV5-5; D not certain. CDR1 and CDR2 from the germline V gene are SGHKS and YYEKEE (reference sequence). V dropped 4 bases and J dropped 3 bases, with 8 bases sitting between them. The CDR3 contains 13 residues. The CDR3 region has the DNA TGTGCCAGCAGCCTGCCGGTTGGAAACACCATATATTTT. Protein product: CASSLPVGNTIYF.

The chain has TRBV7-8 and TRBJ1-2, with D unclear. This CDR3 has 15 amino acids. Germline assignment: CDR1 SGHVS and CDR2 FQNEAQ. Trimming took 0 bases from V and 6 from J, leaving 14 bases between them. The CDR3 protein is CASSLARENMDGYTF. In nucleotides, the CDR3 is TGTGCCAGCAGCTTAGCGCGTGAGAATATGGATGGCTACACCTTC. Combining the CDR3 with reference TRBV7-8 and TRBJ1-2 gives the whole variable domain GAGVSQSPRYKVAKRGQDVALRCDPISGHVSLFWYQQALGQGPEFLTYFQNEAQLDKSGLPSDRFFAERPEGSVSTLKIQRTQQEDSAVYLCASSLARENMDGYTFGSGTRLTVV.

This clone has only one observation. The chain has TRBV7-9 and TRBJ1-4, with 9 bases that match TRBD1. Germline loops: CDR1 SEHNR, CDR2 FQNEAQ (reference sequence). Germline trimming cut 3 bases from V and 8 bases from J; bases unmatched to any gene: 4. The CDR3 is made up of 14 amino acids. CDR3 nucleotides: TGTGCCAGCAGCTTGGGACAGGGAGAGGAAAAACTGTTTTTT. This gives the protein CASSLGQGEEKLFF.

This clone is medium-sized within its sample. The rearrangement links TRBV14 to TRBJ1-2, with no clear D. The CDR3 runs 14 residues. Trimming removed 0 bases at V and 4 bases at J, with 9 bases between. The germline V gene has CDR1 SGHDN and CDR2 FVKESK. The chain's CDR3 is CASSQDRGSYGYTF. The CDR3 coding sequence is TGTGCCAGCAGCCAAGATCGGGGTTCCTATGGCTACACCTTC.

This chain connects TRBV29-1 to TRBJ1-4; 7 bases align to TRBD1. This CDR3 region has 13 residues. Germline V gene sequence: CDR1 SQVTM, CDR2 ANQGSEA. V shed 4 bases, J shed 3 bases, and the junction held 2 bases outside the gene matches. CDR3 protein: CSVGGTANEKLFF. The DNA for the CDR3 is TGCAGCGTTGGAGGGACAGCTAATGAAAAACTGTTTTTT.

This chain connects TRBV28 to TRBJ2-7, with 8 bases fitting TRBD1. Trimming removed 4 bases from V and 4 bases from J; junction bases left unmatched: 6. The CDR3 length is 14 residues. Germline CDR1 and CDR2: MDHEN and SYDVKM. DNA for the CDR3: TGTGCCAGCAGTTACTCGGACAGGGATTACGAGCAGTACTTC. Amino acids: CASSYSDRDYEQYF.

The chain is built from TRBV6-5 and TRBJ1-2, with a tentative D call TRBD1 (5 bases). The CDR3 has 16 amino acids. Trimming removed 2 bases at V and 4 bases at J, with 17 bases between. Germline CDR1 and CDR2: MNHEY and SVGAGI. CDR3 region: CASSYPRQRPLYGYTF. The CDR3, as DNA: TGTGCCAGCAGTTACCCCCGACAGCGACCCCTCTATGGCTACACCTTC.

J is TRBJ2-5 and V is TRBV15, with TRBD1 matching over 7 bases. Germline CDR1 is LNHNV and CDR2 is YYDKDF (reference sequence). J gave up 1 base and V 3 bases, and 2 bases lay outside the gene matches. The CDR3 totals 14 residues. CDR3 coding DNA: TGTGCCACCAGCAGGAGGGGGCTCCAAGAGACCCAGTACTTC. The encoded protein is CATSRRGLQETQYF.

The J gene is TRBJ2-4, the V gene TRBV19, with D hard to call. The V gene's germline CDR1 is LNHDA and CDR2 SQIVND (reference sequence). This CDR3 spans 15 amino acids. Trimming took 1 base from V and 5 from J, leaving 12 bases between them. CDR3 nucleotides: TGTGCCAGTAGTATAGTTGGCCCGATGGAAAACATTCAGTACTTC. It translates to CASSIVGPMENIQYF.

V is TRBV5-1 and J is TRBJ2-4; D perhaps matches TRBD1 (6 bases). CDR1 and CDR2 (germline): SGHRS, YFSETQ. The V end was cut by 0 bases, the J end by 16 bases, with 20 bases between. This CDR3 is built from 14 residues. The CDR3 DNA sequence: TGCGCCAGCAGCTTGGCCTTAGGGGGAGAGCAAAGCTACTTC. Its protein is CASSLALGGEQSYF.

This chain links TRBV7-8 with TRBJ1-1; D might be TRBD1 (6 bases). V was clipped by 3 bases and J by 11 bases, with 16 bases between them. The germline V gene has CDR1 SGHVS and CDR2 FQNEAQ. This CDR3 is 13 amino acids long. In nucleotides, the CDR3 is TGTGCCAGCAGCTTCCATGGGGGCGCTGGGGCTTTCTTT. Translation: CASSFHGGAGAFF.

The chain links TRBV10-3 to TRBJ1-2; D gene ambiguous. V shed 2 bases and J shed 3 bases, with 10 bases lying between them. Germline CDR1 is ENHRY and CDR2 is SYGVKD. CDR3 length: 14 amino acids. The CDR3 nucleotides are TGTGCCATCAGTGAGGCCGCCAGCTACTATGGCTACACCTTC. Translation gives CAISEAASYYGYTF.

J is TRBJ2-5 and V is TRBV2, with D tentatively TRBD1 or TRBD2 (6 bases each). CDR1 and CDR2 (germline): SNHLY, FYNNEI. The CDR3 covers 13 residues. The V end lost 11 bases, the J end lost 4 bases, and 17 bases lay between the germline ends. CDR3 sequence: CAQRGDTLETQYF. The CDR3 region has the DNA TGTGCCCAAAGGGGGGACACCCTAGAGACCCAGTACTTC.

This chain connects TRBV15 to TRBJ1-1; D is uncertain. Germline V CDR1 and CDR2: LNHNV, YYDKDF (reference sequence). The CDR3 sequence is 13 residues long. The V and J ends lost 5 bases and 7 bases respectively, with 14 bases between them. The CDR3 DNA reads as TGTGCCACCAGCCTTGGCCGGGGTGGTGAAGCTTTCTTT. Protein: CATSLGRGGEAFF.

V is TRBV5-1 and J is TRBJ2-5; TRBD2 aligns across 10 bases. Germline trimming cut 2 bases from V and 6 bases from J; bases unmatched to any gene: 7. The CDR3 is made up of 15 amino acids. CDR1 SGHRS and CDR2 YFSETQ come from the germline V gene. CDR3 nucleotide sequence: TGCGCCAGCAGCTTACCCGGGACTAGCGTGAAGACCCAGTACTTC. As protein: CASSLPGTSVKTQYF. Looking up the rest from reference TRBV5-1 and TRBJ2-5 gives the full variable domain: KAGVTQTPRYLIKTRGQQVTLSCSPISGHRSVSWYQQTPGQGLQFLFEYFSETQRNKGNFPGRFSGRQFSNSRSEMNVSTLELGDSALYLCASSLPGTSVKTQYFGPGTRLLVL.